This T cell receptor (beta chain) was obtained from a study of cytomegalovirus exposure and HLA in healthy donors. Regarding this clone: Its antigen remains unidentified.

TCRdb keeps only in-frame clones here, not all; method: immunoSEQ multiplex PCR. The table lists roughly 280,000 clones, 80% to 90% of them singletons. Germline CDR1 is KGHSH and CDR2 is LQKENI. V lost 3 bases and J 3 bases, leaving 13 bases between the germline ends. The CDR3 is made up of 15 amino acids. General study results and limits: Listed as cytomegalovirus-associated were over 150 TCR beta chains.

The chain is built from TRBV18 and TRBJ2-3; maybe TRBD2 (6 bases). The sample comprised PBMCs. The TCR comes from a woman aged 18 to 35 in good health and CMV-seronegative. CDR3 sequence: CASSPLGTETDTQYF. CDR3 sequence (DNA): TGTGCCAGCTCACCTTTGGGGACTGAAACAGATACGCAGTATTTT.